What follows are 25 T cell receptor beta chains derived from one specimen sequenced in a study of regulatory T cells in long-lasting Graves disease. Time point given: newly diagnosed GD, antithyroid drugs for less than 3 months. PBMC-extracted RNA yielded the TCR library. Relying on iRepertoire HTBI primers and Arm-PCR of CDR3 regions, the team built TCR beta libraries. TCRdb re-called the multiplex PCR reads with MiXCR, one entry per CDR3 protein. The sample shows about 540,000 distinct CDR3 sequences, roughly 14% of them seen only once. These data are also associated with another study on T cells in Graves' hyperthyroidism and ophthalmopathy.

The sample in question was peripheral blood mononuclear cells (PBMCs), obtained at new diagnosis, from a patient treated with antithyroid drugs. The receptors were gathered from a man under 40 with Graves disease.

This chain connects TRBV29-1 to TRBJ1-2; D not certain. The germline V and J ends were trimmed by 7 bases and 6 bases, with 9 bases remaining between them. The CDR3 has 10 amino acids. Germline V gene sequence: CDR1 SQVTM, CDR2 ANQGSEA. The chain's CDR3 is CSDDGDGYTF. The CDR3, as DNA: TGCAGCGACGACGGGGATGGCTACACCTTC.

In this sample, this clonotype turned up many times. The V and J genes are TRBV7-6 and TRBJ1-1, with D possibly being TRBD1 (6 bases). The V gene lost 0 bases and the J gene lost 5 bases, with 13 bases spanning the gap. The germline CDR1 and CDR2 sequences are SGHVS and FNYEAQ. This CDR3 region has 15 residues. CDR3 bases: TGTGCCAGCAGCTTAGCGGCGGGGAGGGGGACTGAAGCTTTCTTT. This codes for CASSLAAGRGTEAFF.

The chain uses TRBV6-5 and TRBJ1-1; D possibly corresponds to TRBD1 (5 bases). This CDR3 spans 15 amino acids. The V end lost 0 bases, the J end lost 3 bases, and 11 bases lay between the germline ends. Germline CDR1 and CDR2: MNHEY and SVGAGI. Here the CDR3 reads CASSYSSGAYTEAFF. The CDR3 DNA reads as TGTGCCAGCAGTTACTCGAGTGGGGCGTACACTGAAGCTTTCTTT.

This clonotype has more than one count but fewer than ten. The chain combines TRBV10-3 with TRBJ1-2, with no clear D. The V and J ends lost 0 bases and 2 bases respectively, with 7 bases between them. In germline, CDR1 is ENHRY, CDR2 SYGVKD. This CDR3 is built from 14 residues. The CDR3 DNA reads TGTGCCATCAGTGAGTCGCAGCCAAACTATGGCTACACCTTC. This gives the protein CAISESQPNYGYTF.

This clonotype has a count of ten or more. J is TRBJ2-1 and V is TRBV11-2; a weak D match, TRBD2 (5 bases). Germline-derived CDR1 and CDR2 are SGHAT and FQNNGV. CDR3 length equals 14 residues. V was shortened by 5 bases and J by 9 bases, with 17 bases between the two germline ends. The CDR3 coding sequence is TGTGCCAGCAGCACGGGATTGGTCGTAGGTGAGCAGTTCTTC. It is translated as CASSTGLVVGEQFF.

This clonotype was seen more than once but under ten times. The chain carries TRBV5-6 and TRBJ1-1; 9 bases are shared with TRBD1. V trimming: 4 bases; J trimming: 6 bases; junction bases outside the gene matches: 7. The length of the CDR3 is 14 residues. Germline CDR1 and CDR2: SGHDT and YYEEEE. The CDR3 region has the DNA TGTGCCAGCAGCCCGGGGACAGGGTGGGCTGAAGCTTTCTTT. It translates to CASSPGTGWAEAFF.

The chain couples TRBV24-1 to TRBJ2-5; 9 nucleotides agree with TRBD1. Germline trimming cut 3 bases from V and 1 base from J; bases unmatched to any gene: 2. From germline, CDR1 is KGHDR and CDR2 SFDVKD. CDR3 length equals 15 residues. The CDR3 is CATSDPGQGQETQYF. The DNA for the CDR3 is TGTGCCACCAGTGATCCGGGACAGGGCCAAGAGACCCAGTACTTC.

The chain is built from TRBV6-1 and TRBJ2-2; 7 bases are a match to TRBD1. With 8 bases clipped from V and 1 base from J, the junction kept 7 bases outside the gene matches. Germline CDR1 MNHNS, CDR2 SASEGT. The CDR3 runs 15 residues. The CDR3 DNA follows: TGTGCCAGCGGACCGGGACAGTTGAACACCGGGGAGCTGTTTTTT. This sequence encodes CASGPGQLNTGELFF.

This clonotype occurred many times. The chain uses TRBV29-1 and TRBJ1-4; D remains ambiguous. V was trimmed by 7 bases and J by 8 bases, leaving 14 bases between them. The CDR3 consists of 12 residues. Germline CDR1 SQVTM, CDR2 ANQGSEA. The CDR3 is CSGLWGGEKLFF. In nucleotides, the CDR3 is TGCAGCGGTTTATGGGGAGGAGAAAAACTGTTTTTT.

In its sample, this clonotype was seen a few times. J is TRBJ1-4 and V is TRBV5-1; D unclear. The CDR3 totals 14 residues. CDR1 and CDR2 from the germline V gene are SGHRS and YFSETQ. With 5 bases removed from V and 0 bases from J, the gap between germline ends came to 8 bases. The CDR3, as DNA: TGCGCCAGCAGAAAGACGTCAACTAATGAAAAACTGTTTTTT. Translated, it gives CASRKTSTNEKLFF.

The V call is TRBV27, the J call TRBJ2-5; D gene ambiguous. Germline values: CDR1 MNHEY, CDR2 SMNVEV (reference sequence). Trimming shortened V by 3 bases and J by 4 bases, and 18 bases separated the two germline ends. This CDR3 spans 16 amino acids. In DNA form, the CDR3 reads TGTGCCAGCAGTTTTCCTCGACATGCTGCTGGAGAGACCCAGTACTTC. This encodes CASSFPRHAAGETQYF.

This clonotype was counted between two and nine times. The chain employs TRBV20-1 and TRBJ2-7; D is tentatively TRBD1 or TRBD2 (5 bases each). CDR3 length equals 13 residues. The germline V gene encodes CDR1 DFQATT and CDR2 SNEGSKA (reference sequence). Trimming removed 5 bases from V and 4 bases from J, with 15 bases in between. The CDR3 coding sequence is TGCAGTGCTCCGGGACCCCATGGTTACGAGCAGTACTTC. This gives the protein CSAPGPHGYEQYF.

This clonotype occurred many times. The chain recombines TRBV20-1 with TRBJ1-1; D is unresolved. Per germline, CDR1 DFQATT and CDR2 SNEGSKA (reference sequence). The V gene lost 5 bases and the J gene lost 6 bases, with 7 bases spanning the gap. The length of the CDR3 is 10 residues. CDR3: CSADKSEAFF. Written as DNA, the CDR3 is TGCAGTGCTGACAAATCTGAAGCTTTCTTT.

This clonotype was observed a few times. The rearrangement links TRBV27 to TRBJ2-6; D not resolved. V was trimmed by 7 bases and J by 3 bases, leaving 16 bases between them. CDR1 MNHEY and CDR2 SMNVEV come from the germline V gene (reference sequence). The CDR3 sequence is 16 residues long. The CDR3 here is CASTPGWFGGANVLTF. As DNA, the CDR3 is TGTGCCAGCACTCCAGGTTGGTTTGGTGGGGCCAACGTCCTGACTTTC.

About this clonotype itself: A much more abundant neighbour one base away suggests this may be a read error. This chain uses TRBV12-3 or TRBV12-4 with TRBJ2-1; 8 bases are a match to TRBD2. V was clipped by 8 bases and J by 7 bases; unmatched bases: 13. The CDR3 is made up of 15 amino acids. The CDR3: CASGSASGRLNEQFF. CDR3 bases: TGTGCCAGCGGTTCCGCTAGCGGGCGGTTAAATGAGCAGTTCTTC.

Of note for this clonotype: This may come from a read error, since a much larger clone is one base off. The chain employs TRBV7-9 and TRBJ2-3, with TRBD2 matching over 7 bases. With the DNA end fitting TRBJ2-1 better, the J assignment may be wrong. Germline CDR1 is SEHNR and CDR2 is FQNEAQ (reference sequence). The CDR3 has 20 residues. In DNA form, the CDR3 reads TGTGCCAGCAGCTTGGGAAGAGAAACCTTCGGGCTAGCGGATCCCTACGAGCAGTTCTTC. Its protein product is CASSLGRETFGLADPYEQFF.

In this sample, this clonotype turned up many times. The chain combines TRBV29-1 with TRBJ1-2, with 9 bases that match TRBD1. The V segment lost 7 bases and the J segment 4 bases; nucleotides outside the gene matches: 4. This CDR3 spans 12 amino acids. Germline V lookup: CDR1 SQVTM, CDR2 ANQGSEA. This CDR3 is CSAETGGYGYTF. The CDR3 nucleotides are TGCAGCGCTGAGACAGGGGGCTATGGCTACACCTTC.

Many counts were recorded for this clonotype. The rearrangement uses TRBV11-2 and TRBJ1-1, with 10 bases identical to TRBD1. With V trimmed by 4 bases and J by 4 bases, 6 bases remained unmatched. Germline V CDR1 and CDR2: SGHAT, FQNNGV. CDR3 length equals 15 residues. DNA of the CDR3: TGTGCCAGCAGCTCCGACAGGGGGCTAGGCACTGAAGCTTTCTTT. This gives the protein CASSSDRGLGTEAFF.

This clonotype was seen at least ten times. The chain couples TRBV27 to TRBJ1-2; TRBD1 matches 10 bases. CDR1 is MNHEY and CDR2 is SMNVEV in the germline V gene (reference sequence). Trimming at V came to 7 bases and at J to 7 bases, leaving 6 bases not matched to a gene. This CDR3 is built from 13 residues. CDR3 in DNA: TGTGCCAGCATGGGACAGGGGCTGGGTGGCTACACCTTC. As protein: CASMGQGLGGYTF.

V is TRBV24-1 and J is TRBJ1-3; D is unresolved. Between the trimmed V and J ends, which lost 3 bases and 0 bases, there was a span of 5 bases. The CDR3 sequence is 14 residues long. Germline V gene sequence: CDR1 KGHDR, CDR2 SFDVKD. The CDR3 region has the DNA TGTGCCACCAGTGATCGGATCTCTGGAAACACCATATATTTT. It translates to CATSDRISGNTIYF.

The sample holds a few counts of this clonotype. The chain is built from TRBV29-1 and TRBJ2-3, with D possibly TRBD1 on 5 matching bases. Trimming pared 2 bases from V and 9 bases from J, leaving 12 bases between. The germline V gene encodes CDR1 SQVTM and CDR2 ANQGSEA. This CDR3 comprises 12 residues. As DNA, the CDR3 is TGCAGCGTTGAATTAGGAACAGGAACGCAGTATTTT. Its protein is CSVELGTGTQYF.

The chain combines TRBV12-3 or TRBV12-4 with TRBJ2-3, with D perhaps TRBD1 or TRBD2 (6 bases each). The CDR3 has 17 amino acids. Trimming shortened V by 8 bases and J by 5 bases, and 26 bases separated the two germline ends. The CDR3 DNA follows: TGTGCCAGCCCCCCGGTGGGTCTAGCGCAGGGGATAGATACGCAGTATTTT. Its protein product is CASPPVGLAQGIDTQYF.

This clonotype showed up just a few times. The CDR3 nucleotides read TGTGCCAGCAGCCAGCGTATCTTGGGGAGGACAAGAGATGAGCAGTTCTTC. Its translation is CASSQRILGRTRDEQFF. The J gene is TRBJ2-1, the V gene TRBV14; TRBD2 might be the D (6 bases). The CDR3 is made up of 17 amino acids. Trimming left V 3 bases short and J 8 bases short, with 23 bases between. CDR1 is SGHDN, CDR2 FVKESK, per germline.

Many counts were recorded for this clonotype. The chain recombines TRBV24-1 with TRBJ2-7, with 9 bases matching TRBD2. Germline CDR1 KGHDR, CDR2 SFDVKD. J was trimmed by 1 base and V by 7 bases; bases with no gene match: 16. The CDR3 covers 18 residues. The CDR3 bases are TGTGCCACCAGCTTAGCGGGAGCTAAGGGAGGGGCGTCCTACGAGCAGTACTTC. It is translated as CATSLAGAKGGASYEQYF.

In this sample, this clonotype turned up a few times. This chain connects TRBV7-9 to TRBJ1-1; possible D gene TRBD1, 5 bases. The germline V gene has CDR1 SEHNR and CDR2 FQNEAQ (reference sequence). The CDR3 length is 15 residues. Trimming took off 5 bases at V and 0 bases at J, with 13 bases between the two ends. The CDR3 DNA follows: TGTGCCAGCAGCGAGGACCAGGGAATGAACACTGAAGCTTTCTTT. It translates to CASSEDQGMNTEAFF.